This entry is about one T cell receptor (beta chain). The CDR3 sequence is 16 residues long. Per germline, CDR1 MNHNY and CDR2 SVGAGI (reference sequence). V lost 7 bases and J lost 0; bases outside the gene matches: 7. Libraries were prepared by immunoSEQ multiplex PCR; TCRdb keeps only in-frame clonotypes and omits some of them. Of approximately 9,300 clones listed, around 80% are singletons. The sample is drawn from a study of T cell clonotyping in hematopoietic cell transplantation. Sample: PBMCs, taken at the time of graft-versus-host disease after allogeneic stem cell transplant. This chain links TRBV6-6 with TRBJ2-2, with 8 bases fitting TRBD2. This TCR derives from a male patient aged 55 to 69 who had an allogeneic stem cell transplant from an unrelated donor, so the T cells may come from the graft donor. Some clones in this sample may be carry-over from other donors' samples. The CDR3 region is CASTNLAGPNTGELFF. The CDR3 coding sequence is TGTGCCAGCACCAACCTAGCGGGCCCGAACACCGGGGAGCTGTTTTTT.